The source of this T cell receptor beta chain is a study of T cells after posttransplantation cyclophosphamide. Study-level results: Donor CD8+ memory clones often dominated recipient blood repertoires at later times.

In regard to this clone: The antigen remains unidentified.

On the day of bone marrow donation, the related graft donor provided peripheral blood. Method: immunoSEQ multiplex PCR; TCRdb's copy keeps in-frame clones and lacks some. The table includes 45,000 to 60,000 clones, approximately 90% detected once. Per germline, CDR1 KGHSH and CDR2 LQKENI. V lost 2 bases and J 0 bases, leaving 16 bases between the germline ends. This CDR3 contains 17 residues. The receptor's source is a woman aged 45-65 years in good health and a related stem cell transplant donor. Sequenced sample: PBMCs. The V and J genes are TRBV18 and TRBJ1-1; D is undetermined. This CDR3 is CASSPAGQVLMNTEAFF. CDR3 bases: TGTGCCAGCTCACCAGCTGGCCAAGTTTTAATGAACACTGAAGCTTTCTTT.